These 14 T cell receptor beta chains were sequenced from one sample in a study of blood T cell repertoires in COVID-19 (TCRdb year 2020). Library generation was performed with the immunoSEQ multiplex PCR assay. Not all clones reach the TCRdb copy of this immuneACCESS table, which keeps in-frame sequences only. Checked studies attribute under half of the gap to unresolved V genes and leave the rest unexplained. This sample gives around 18,000 clones in total; about 91% of them show up just once. The biggest ten clones account for 10% to 15% of the sample. The sequencing sample was made of peripheral blood. The receptor set was obtained from a man aged 55 to 70 with active COVID-19.

CDR3 bases: TGTGCCAGCAGCCGACGCCGGGGGGTCCCTGGGATAAGACCCACAGATACGCAGTATTTT. The encoded protein is CASSRRRGVPGIRPTDTQYF. The chain uses TRBV7-8 and TRBJ2-3; TRBD2 aligns across 7 bases. V was clipped by 5 bases and J by 2 bases; unmatched bases: 22. This CDR3 has 20 residues. CDR1 SGHVS and CDR2 FQNEAQ come from the germline V gene.

This clone was seen a single time. The chain has TRBV5-1 and TRBJ1-2; 9 bases map to TRBD1. The CDR3 is 19 amino acids. V shed 1 base, J shed 7 bases, and the junction held 20 bases outside the gene matches. Germline values: CDR1 SGHRS, CDR2 YFSETQ. CDR3 nucleotides: TGCGCCAGCAGCTTGAACGGAGGAACCGGGGACAGGGAGGGCCCTGGCTACACCTTC. It codes for CASSLNGGTGDREGPGYTF.

The gene calls are TRBV7-9 and TRBJ1-1; D uncertain. The germline V gene has CDR1 SEHNR and CDR2 FQNEAQ (reference sequence). This CDR3 comprises 13 residues. V lost 3 bases and J lost 8, with 13 bases in between. CDR3 DNA sequence: TGTGCCAGCAGCTTTGGAGGACTCTCGGAAGCTTTCTTT. It encodes CASSFGGLSEAFF.

The rearrangement joins TRBV30 to TRBJ2-3, with 7 positions matching TRBD2. This CDR3 is 16 amino acids long. V dropped 0 bases and J dropped 1; count of bases not matched to a gene: 7. Germline V lookup: CDR1 GTSNPN, CDR2 SVGIG (reference sequence). As DNA, the CDR3 is TGTGCCTGGAGTGTAGGCCTAGCGGAAGGCACAGATACGCAGTATTTT. Its translation: CAWSVGLAEGTDTQYF.

V usage is TRBV4-3 and J usage is TRBJ2-1; D uncertain. CDR1 is LGHNA and CDR2 is YSLEER in the germline V gene. Trimming took 0 bases from V and 6 from J, leaving 12 bases between them. The CDR3 is 15 amino acids. CDR3 bases: TGCGCCAGCAGCCAAGAAATCCTCGGGTTCAATGAGCAGTTCTTC. Its protein is CASSQEILGFNEQFF.

V gene TRBV18 combines with J gene TRBJ2-7; D is possibly TRBD2 (6 bases). The CDR3 runs to 13 residues. Germline CDR1 is KGHSH and CDR2 is LQKENI. V lost 5 bases to trimming and J lost 3 bases, with 11 bases between them. The CDR3 here is CASSVGRGYEQYF. DNA for the CDR3: TGTGCCAGCTCAGTCGGGCGGGGCTACGAGCAGTACTTC.

The gene calls are TRBV5-1 and TRBJ2-5, with D possibly matching TRBD1 (6 bases). CDR1 and CDR2 from the germline V gene are SGHRS and YFSETQ. The V end was cut by 0 bases, the J end by 7 bases, with 16 bases between. CDR3 size: 15 residues. CDR3 DNA sequence: TGCGCCAGCAGCTTGGTAGGACAGCGAACGGGGACCCAGTACTTC. It encodes CASSLVGQRTGTQYF.

The chain employs TRBV23-1 and TRBJ1-2; D is undetermined. TRBV23-1 is filed as an ORF, its function uncertain. CDR3 length: 11 amino acids. Trimming cost V 10 bases and J 4 bases, with 10 bases left between them. CDR3 in amino acids: CATLASYGYTF. The CDR3 DNA is TGCGCCACCCTCGCCAGCTATGGCTACACCTTC.

The chain uses TRBV5-5 and TRBJ2-7, with 8 bases matching TRBD1. CDR3 length: 15 residues. V was pared by 3 bases and J by 4 bases, with 9 bases of the junction left unmatched. Germline CDR1 SGHKS, CDR2 YYEKEE (reference sequence). The CDR3 nucleotides are TGTGCCAGCAGCTCTCCCAGCCAGGGGGCTTACGAGCAGTACTTC. Translation gives CASSSPSQGAYEQYF.

The rearrangement links TRBV4-2 to TRBJ2-7; no clear D gene. This CDR3 is 14 amino acids long. Trimming cost V 0 bases and J 0 bases, with 6 bases left between them. CDR1 is LGHNA, CDR2 YNFKEQ, per germline. The CDR3, as DNA: TGTGCCAGCAGCCAAGATAGGAGCTCCTACGAGCAGTACTTC. Translated: CASSQDRSSYEQYF.

The chain combines TRBV30 with TRBJ2-2; D remains ambiguous. Germline CDR1 and CDR2: GTSNPN and SVGIG (reference sequence). V was clipped by 5 bases and J by 1 base, with 11 bases between them. The CDR3 contains 14 residues. The CDR3 DNA is TGTGCCTGGGCCCAGACATTGAACACCGGGGAGCTGTTTTTT. Translation gives CAWAQTLNTGELFF. Drawing the rest from reference TRBV30 and TRBJ2-2, the complete variable domain is SQTIHQWPATLVQPVGSPLSLECTVEGTSNPNLYWYRQAAGRGLQLLFYSVGIGQISSEVPQNLSASRPQDRQFILSSKKLLLSDSGFYLCAWAQTLNTGELFFGEGSRLTVL.

The V and J genes are TRBV18 and TRBJ2-7; D is possibly TRBD1 (5 bases). The CDR3 spans 15 residues. Germline V gene lookup returns CDR1 KGHSH and CDR2 LQKENI. Trimming took 4 bases from V and 3 from J, leaving 16 bases between them. In DNA, the CDR3 is TGTGCCAGCTCACTCACAGGCTCCGTGAGCTACGAGCAGTACTTC. Amino acids: CASSLTGSVSYEQYF.

The genes are TRBV7-9 and TRBJ2-2; 7 nucleotides line up with TRBD1. Germline values: CDR1 SEHNR, CDR2 FQNEAQ (reference sequence). V dropped 5 bases and J dropped 2; count of bases not matched to a gene: 8. The CDR3 runs 16 residues. The CDR3 sequence is CASSNIGTVNTGELFF. The CDR3 bases are TGTGCCAGCAGCAACATCGGGACAGTCAACACCGGGGAGCTGTTTTTT.

The chain employs TRBV11-3 and TRBJ2-3, with 12 bases fitting TRBD2. The CDR3 is 18 residues long. Germline V gene data show CDR1 as SGHNT and CDR2 as YENEEA. Trimming at V came to 3 bases and at J to 5 bases, leaving 12 bases not matched to a gene. The DNA of the CDR3 is TGTGCCAGCAGCTTCCCTCCCCGACTAGCGGGAGAACTAGATACGCAGTATTTT. Translated: CASSFPPRLAGELDTQYF. Complete variable domain (other parts from reference TRBV11-3 and TRBJ2-3): EAGVVQSPRYKIIEKKQPVAFWCNPISGHNTLYWYLQNLGQGPELLIRYENEEAVDDSQLPKDRFSAERLKGVDSTLKIQPAELGDSAVYLCASSFPPRLAGELDTQYFGPGTRLTVL.